Listed here are 8 T cell receptor beta chains from one sample, sequenced in a study of CXCR3-negative and CXCR3-positive naive CD8 T cells. Study conclusions and caveats: CXCR3-positive naive cells had TRB CDR3s that were more hydrophobic than CXCR3-negative naive cells had.

No antigen has been assigned to these receptors. The method, 5' RACE with UMI labels, was used to prepare the TRB cDNA libraries. TCRdb re-called the 5' RACE reads and shows each CDR3 protein once, DNA omitted. Its table records over 150,000 distinct CDR3 sequences. The specimen sequenced was naive CXCR3+ CD8+ T cells from blood. Subset reported: CD45RO-CCR7+CD27+CD95- naive CD8+ T cells expressing CXCR3 (TNR3+). The receptor source for this set is a human donor in good health. Some clones in this sample may be carry-over from other donors' samples.

V is TRBV7-3 and J is TRBJ2-2; TCRdb designates TRBD1, a call that cannot be tested without DNA. CDR1 and CDR2 from the germline V gene are SGHTA and FQGTGA. The CDR3 contains 17 residues. The CDR3 sequence: CASSLLGPGINTGELFF.

The rearrangement links TRBV7-2 to TRBJ1-6; TCRdb's assignment of TRBD1 cannot be checked, as there is no DNA. The CDR3 loop spans 14 amino acids. Germline values: CDR1 SGHTA, CDR2 FQGNSA. The CDR3 reads CASSLAGVGSPLHF.

The chain combines TRBV3-1 with TRBJ2-2; as DNA is missing, the TRBD2 call by TCRdb cannot be tested. Germline CDR1 LGHDT, CDR2 YNNKEL (reference sequence). The CDR3 runs 17 residues. Here the CDR3 reads CASSQIGARENTGELFF.

The CDR3 reads CASRHGGLWTGAPEAFF. V is TRBV6-2 or TRBV6-3 and J is TRBJ1-1; TCRdb returns TRBD1, unconfirmable since there is no DNA. CDR1 and CDR2 (germline): MNHEY, SVGEGT. The CDR3 runs 17 residues.

V usage is TRBV15 and J usage is TRBJ2-6; the TCRdb call, TRBD1, lacks DNA for checking. Germline CDR1 and CDR2: LNHNV and YYDKDF (reference sequence). The CDR3 extends over 17 amino acids. CDR3 sequence reads: CATSRDLTASGANVLTF. Full variable domain (outside the CDR3, taken from reference TRBV15 and TRBJ2-6): DAMVIQNPRYQVTQFGKPVTLSCSQTLNHNVMYWYQQKSSQAPKLLFHYYDKDFNNEADTPDNFQSRRPNTSFCFLDIRSPGLGDTAMYLCATSRDLTASGANVLTFGAGSRLTVL.

The chain employs TRBV5-1 and TRBJ2-2. The CDR3 runs to 15 residues. Germline V CDR1 and CDR2: SGHRS, YFSETQ. The CDR3 sequence: CASSLARVNTGELFF.

The chain combines TRBV7-2 with TRBJ2-1; with no DNA, the TCRdb D assignment of TRBD2 cannot be verified. This CDR3 has 12 amino acids. In germline, CDR1 is SGHTA, CDR2 FQGNSA. CDR3: CASTILANEQFF.

CDR3 residues: CASSSLGLTNTGELFF. The V call is TRBV28, the J call TRBJ2-2; lacking DNA, the TRBD2 call made by TCRdb goes unchecked. CDR3 size: 16 residues. CDR1 MDHEN and CDR2 SYDVKM come from the germline V gene.